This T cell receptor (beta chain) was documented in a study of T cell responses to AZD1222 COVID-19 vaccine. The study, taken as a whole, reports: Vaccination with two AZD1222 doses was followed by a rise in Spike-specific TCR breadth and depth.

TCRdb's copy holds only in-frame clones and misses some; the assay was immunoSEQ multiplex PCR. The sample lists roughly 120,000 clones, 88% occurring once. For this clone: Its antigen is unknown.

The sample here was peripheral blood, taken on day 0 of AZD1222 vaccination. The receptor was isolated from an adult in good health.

Written as DNA, the CDR3 is TGTGCCAGCACCACAGGGGTGTCTAGCAGAACCGGGGAGCTGTTTTTT. Protein sequence: CASTTGVSSRTGELFF. The rearrangement links TRBV7-9 to TRBJ2-2; 7 positions match TRBD1. In germline, CDR1 is SEHNR, CDR2 FQNEAQ (reference sequence). V gave up 7 bases and J gave up 5 bases; unmatched junction bases: 13. CDR3 length: 16 residues.